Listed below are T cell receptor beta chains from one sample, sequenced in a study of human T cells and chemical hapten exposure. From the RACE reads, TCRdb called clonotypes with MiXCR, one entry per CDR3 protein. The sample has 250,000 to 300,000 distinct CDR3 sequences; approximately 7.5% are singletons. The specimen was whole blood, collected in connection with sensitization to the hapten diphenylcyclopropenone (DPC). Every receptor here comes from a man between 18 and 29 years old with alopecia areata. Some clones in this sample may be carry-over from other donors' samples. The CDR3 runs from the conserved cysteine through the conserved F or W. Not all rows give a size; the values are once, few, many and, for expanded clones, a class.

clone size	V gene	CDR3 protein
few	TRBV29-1	CSVGLVLSTDTQYF
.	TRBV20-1	CSAGARDRIRYSNQPQHF
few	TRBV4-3	CASSQAPTKQGIRSYEQYF
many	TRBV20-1	CSAHKDYGYTF
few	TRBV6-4	CASSERESNTEAFF
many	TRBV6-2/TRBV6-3	CASSYVGRAKNIQYF
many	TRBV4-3	CASSQDQAGANTEAFF
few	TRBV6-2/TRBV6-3	CASETGAGHRDTQYF
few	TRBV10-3	CAISESGRENTGELFF
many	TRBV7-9	CASSAASNLNSPLHF
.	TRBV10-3	CAIGRERRSAGELFF
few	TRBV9	CASSVADRNGYTF